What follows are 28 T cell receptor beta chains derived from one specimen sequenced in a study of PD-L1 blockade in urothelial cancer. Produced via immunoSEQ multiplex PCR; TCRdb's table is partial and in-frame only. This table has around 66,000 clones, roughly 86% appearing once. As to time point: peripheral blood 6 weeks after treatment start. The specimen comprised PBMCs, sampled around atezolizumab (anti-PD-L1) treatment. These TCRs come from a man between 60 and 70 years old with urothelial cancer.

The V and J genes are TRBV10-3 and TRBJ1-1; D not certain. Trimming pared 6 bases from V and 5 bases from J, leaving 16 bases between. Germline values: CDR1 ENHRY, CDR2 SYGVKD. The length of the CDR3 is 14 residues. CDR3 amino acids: CAIRSGEWGTEAFF. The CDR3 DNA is TGTGCCATCAGGAGCGGGGAATGGGGAACTGAAGCTTTCTTT.

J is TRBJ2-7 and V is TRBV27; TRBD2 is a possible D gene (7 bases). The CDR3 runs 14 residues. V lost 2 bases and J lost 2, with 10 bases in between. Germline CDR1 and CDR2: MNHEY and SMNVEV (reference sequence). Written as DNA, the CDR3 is TGTGCCAGCAGTTTAAAGGGGGGGGCCTACGAGCAGTACTTC. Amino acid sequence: CASSLKGGAYEQYF.

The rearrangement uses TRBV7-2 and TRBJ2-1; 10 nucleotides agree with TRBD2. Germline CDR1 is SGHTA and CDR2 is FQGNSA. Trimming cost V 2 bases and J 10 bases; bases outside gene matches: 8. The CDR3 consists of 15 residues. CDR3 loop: CASSLSGGVGVEQFF. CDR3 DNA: TGTGCCAGCAGCTTAAGCGGGGGGGTCGGAGTCGAGCAGTTCTTC.

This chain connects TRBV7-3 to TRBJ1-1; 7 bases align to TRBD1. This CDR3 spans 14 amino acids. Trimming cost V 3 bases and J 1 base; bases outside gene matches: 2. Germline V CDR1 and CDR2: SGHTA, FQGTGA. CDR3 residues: CASSLGQSNTEAFF. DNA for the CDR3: TGTGCCAGCAGCTTGGGACAGTCGAACACTGAAGCTTTCTTT.

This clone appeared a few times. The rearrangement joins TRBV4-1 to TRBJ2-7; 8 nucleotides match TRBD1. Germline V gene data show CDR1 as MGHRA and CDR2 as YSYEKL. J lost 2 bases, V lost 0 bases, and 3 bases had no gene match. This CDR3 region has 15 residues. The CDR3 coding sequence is TGCGCCAGCAGCCAAGAAGGGACAGGAGCCTACGAGCAGTACTTC. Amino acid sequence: CASSQEGTGAYEQYF.

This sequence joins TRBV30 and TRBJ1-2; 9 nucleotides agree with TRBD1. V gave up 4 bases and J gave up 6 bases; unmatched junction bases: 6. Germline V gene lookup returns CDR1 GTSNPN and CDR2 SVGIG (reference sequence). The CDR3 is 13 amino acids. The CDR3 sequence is CAWTPGQGNGYTF. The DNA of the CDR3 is TGTGCCTGGACCCCGGGACAGGGAAATGGCTACACCTTC.

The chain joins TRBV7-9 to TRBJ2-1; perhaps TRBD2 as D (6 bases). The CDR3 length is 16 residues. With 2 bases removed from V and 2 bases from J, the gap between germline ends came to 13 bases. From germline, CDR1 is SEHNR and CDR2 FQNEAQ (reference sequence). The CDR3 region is CASSLRLVRTYNEQFF. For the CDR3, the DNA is TGTGCCAGCAGCTTACGACTAGTTAGGACCTACAATGAGCAGTTCTTC.

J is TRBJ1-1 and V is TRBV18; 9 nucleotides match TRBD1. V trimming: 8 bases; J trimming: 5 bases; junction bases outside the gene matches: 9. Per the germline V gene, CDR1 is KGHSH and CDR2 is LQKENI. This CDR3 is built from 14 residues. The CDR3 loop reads CASSFGTGWTEAFF. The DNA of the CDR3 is TGTGCCAGCAGCTTCGGGACAGGGTGGACTGAAGCTTTCTTT. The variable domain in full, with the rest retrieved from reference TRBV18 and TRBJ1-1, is NAGVMQNPRHLVRRRGQEARLRCSPMKGHSHVYWYRQLPEEGLKFMVYLQKENIIDESGMPKERFSAEFPKEGPSILRIQQVVRGDSAAYFCASSFGTGWTEAFFGQGTRLTVV.

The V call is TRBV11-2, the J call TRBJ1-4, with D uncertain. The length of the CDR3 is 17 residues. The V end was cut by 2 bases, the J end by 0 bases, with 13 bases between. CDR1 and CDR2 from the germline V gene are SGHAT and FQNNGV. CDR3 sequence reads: CASSLMGSHATNEKLFF. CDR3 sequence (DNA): TGTGCCAGCAGCTTAATGGGCAGCCATGCAACTAATGAAAAACTGTTTTTT.

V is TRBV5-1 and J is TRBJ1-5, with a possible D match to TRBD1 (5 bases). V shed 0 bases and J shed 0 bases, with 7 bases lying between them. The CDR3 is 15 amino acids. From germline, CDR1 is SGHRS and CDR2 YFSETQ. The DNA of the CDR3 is TGCGCCAGCAGCTTGGCAGGGTATAGCAATCAGCCCCAGCATTTT. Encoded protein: CASSLAGYSNQPQHF.

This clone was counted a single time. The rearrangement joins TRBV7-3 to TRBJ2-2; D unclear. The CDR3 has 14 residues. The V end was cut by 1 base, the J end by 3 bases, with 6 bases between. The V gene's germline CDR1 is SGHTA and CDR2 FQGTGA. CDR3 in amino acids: CASSLNSYTGELFF. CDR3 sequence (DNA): TGTGCCAGCAGCTTAAACTCCTACACCGGGGAGCTGTTTTTT.

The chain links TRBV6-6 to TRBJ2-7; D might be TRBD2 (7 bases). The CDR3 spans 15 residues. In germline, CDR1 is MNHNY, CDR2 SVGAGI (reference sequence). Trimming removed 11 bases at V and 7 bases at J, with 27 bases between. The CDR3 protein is CAGGRILSGKVEQYF. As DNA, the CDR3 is TGTGCCGGGGGGCGTATTCTCAGCGGGAAGGTGGAGCAGTACTTC.

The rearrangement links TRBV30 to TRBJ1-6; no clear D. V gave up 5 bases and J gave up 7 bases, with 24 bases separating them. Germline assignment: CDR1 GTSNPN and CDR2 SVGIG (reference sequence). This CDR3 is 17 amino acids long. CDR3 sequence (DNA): TGTGCCTGGCAAGGATGGTCGGGATCGCTGGGGAATTCACCCCTCCACTTT. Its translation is CAWQGWSGSLGNSPLHF. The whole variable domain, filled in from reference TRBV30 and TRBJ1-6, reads SQTIHQWPATLVQPVGSPLSLECTVEGTSNPNLYWYRQAAGRGLQLLFYSVGIGQISSEVPQNLSASRPQDRQFILSSKKLLLSDSGFYLCAWQGWSGSLGNSPLHFGNGTRLTVT.

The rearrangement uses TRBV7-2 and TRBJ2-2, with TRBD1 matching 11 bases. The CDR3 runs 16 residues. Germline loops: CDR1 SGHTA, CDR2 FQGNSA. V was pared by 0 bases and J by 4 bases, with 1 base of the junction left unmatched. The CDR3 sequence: CASSLAGTGGTGELFF. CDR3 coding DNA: TGTGCCAGCAGCTTAGCGGGGACAGGGGGCACCGGGGAGCTGTTTTTT.

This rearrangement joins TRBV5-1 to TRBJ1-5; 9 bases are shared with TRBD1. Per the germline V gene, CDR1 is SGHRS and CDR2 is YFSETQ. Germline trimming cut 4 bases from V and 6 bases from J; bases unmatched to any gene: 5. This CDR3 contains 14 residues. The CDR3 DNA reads TGCGCCAGCAGCACAGGACAGGGGAGTCAGCCCCAGCATTTT. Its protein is CASSTGQGSQPQHF.

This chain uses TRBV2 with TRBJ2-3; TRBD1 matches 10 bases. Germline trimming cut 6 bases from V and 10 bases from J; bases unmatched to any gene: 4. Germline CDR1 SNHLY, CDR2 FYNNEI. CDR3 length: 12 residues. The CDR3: CASSPTGGAQYF. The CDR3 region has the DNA TGTGCCAGCAGCCCGACAGGGGGCGCGCAGTATTTT.

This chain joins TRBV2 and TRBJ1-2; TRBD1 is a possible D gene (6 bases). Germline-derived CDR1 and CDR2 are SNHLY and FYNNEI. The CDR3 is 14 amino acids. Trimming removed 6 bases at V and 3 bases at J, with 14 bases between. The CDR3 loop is CASSRDNLDYGYTF. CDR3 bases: TGTGCCAGCAGCCGGGACAATCTCGACTATGGCTACACCTTC.

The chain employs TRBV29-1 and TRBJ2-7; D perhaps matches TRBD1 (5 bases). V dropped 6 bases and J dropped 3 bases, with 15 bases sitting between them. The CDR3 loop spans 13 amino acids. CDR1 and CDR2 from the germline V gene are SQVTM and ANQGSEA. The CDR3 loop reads CSVADRMNYEQYF. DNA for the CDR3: TGCAGCGTCGCTGACAGAATGAACTACGAGCAGTACTTC.

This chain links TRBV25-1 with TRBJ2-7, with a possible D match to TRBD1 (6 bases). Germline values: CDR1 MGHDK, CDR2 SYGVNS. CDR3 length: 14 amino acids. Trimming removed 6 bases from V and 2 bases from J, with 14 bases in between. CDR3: CASRDDRLTYEQYF. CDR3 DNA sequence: TGTGCCAGCAGGGACGACAGGTTAACCTACGAGCAGTACTTC.

As DNA, the CDR3 is TGTGCCAGCAGTCAACAACTAGGGACTAGCGGTTACTACGAGCAGTACTTC. Translation: CASSQQLGTSGYYEQYF. The V gene is TRBV28, the J gene TRBJ2-7; 11 bases match TRBD2. Germline V CDR1 and CDR2: MDHEN, SYDVKM. CDR3 length equals 17 residues. The V and J ends lost 5 bases and 3 bases, in that order; junction bases with no gene match: 12.

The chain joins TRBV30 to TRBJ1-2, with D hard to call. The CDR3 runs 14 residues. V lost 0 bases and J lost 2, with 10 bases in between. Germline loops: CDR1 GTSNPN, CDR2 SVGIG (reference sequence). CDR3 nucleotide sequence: TGTGCCTGGAGTGTTCTGGGCCACAACTATGGCTACACCTTC. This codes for CAWSVLGHNYGYTF.

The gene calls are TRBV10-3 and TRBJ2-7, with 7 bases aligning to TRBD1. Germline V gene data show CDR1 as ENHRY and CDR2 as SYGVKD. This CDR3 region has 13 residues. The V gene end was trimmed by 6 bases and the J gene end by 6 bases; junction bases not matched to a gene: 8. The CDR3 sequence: CAISDRVRSEQYF. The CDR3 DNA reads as TGTGCCATCAGCGACAGGGTCAGGTCCGAGCAGTACTTC.

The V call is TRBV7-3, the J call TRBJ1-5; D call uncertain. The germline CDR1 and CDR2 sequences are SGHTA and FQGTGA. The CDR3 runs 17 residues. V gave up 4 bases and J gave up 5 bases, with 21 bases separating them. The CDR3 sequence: CASSSERPGGIHQPQHF. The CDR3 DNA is TGTGCCAGCAGCTCCGAACGGCCGGGAGGGATTCATCAGCCCCAGCATTTT.

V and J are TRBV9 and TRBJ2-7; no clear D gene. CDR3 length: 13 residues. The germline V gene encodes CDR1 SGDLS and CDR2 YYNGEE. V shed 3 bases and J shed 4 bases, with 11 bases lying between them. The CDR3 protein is CASSAVPGYEQYF. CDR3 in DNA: TGTGCCAGCAGCGCCGTCCCGGGTTACGAGCAGTACTTC. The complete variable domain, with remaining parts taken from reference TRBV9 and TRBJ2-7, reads DSGVTQTPKHLITATGQRVTLRCSPRSGDLSVYWYQQSLDQGLQFLIQYYNGEERAKGNILERFSAQQFPDLHSELNLSSLELGDSALYFCASSAVPGYEQYFGPGTRLTVT.

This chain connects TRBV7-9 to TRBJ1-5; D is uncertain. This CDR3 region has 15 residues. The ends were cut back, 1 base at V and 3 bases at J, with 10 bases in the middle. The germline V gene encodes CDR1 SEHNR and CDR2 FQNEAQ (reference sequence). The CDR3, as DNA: TGTGCCAGCAGCTTAGACTCAGGATTCAATCAGCCCCAGCATTTT. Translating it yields CASSLDSGFNQPQHF.

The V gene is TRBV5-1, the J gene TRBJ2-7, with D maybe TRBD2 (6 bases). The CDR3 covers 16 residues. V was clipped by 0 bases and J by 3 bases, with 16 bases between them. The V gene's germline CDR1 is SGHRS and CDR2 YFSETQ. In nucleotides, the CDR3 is TGCGCCAGCAGCTTGGCTCTCGGGGGATTTGGCTACGAGCAGTACTTC. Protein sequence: CASSLALGGFGYEQYF.

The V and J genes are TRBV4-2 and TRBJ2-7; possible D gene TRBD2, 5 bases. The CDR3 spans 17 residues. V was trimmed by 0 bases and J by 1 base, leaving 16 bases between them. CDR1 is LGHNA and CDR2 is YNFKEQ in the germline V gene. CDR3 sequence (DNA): TGTGCCAGCAGCCAAGAAGAGTCCGGGCGGGTTTCCTACGAGCAGTACTTC. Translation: CASSQEESGRVSYEQYF.

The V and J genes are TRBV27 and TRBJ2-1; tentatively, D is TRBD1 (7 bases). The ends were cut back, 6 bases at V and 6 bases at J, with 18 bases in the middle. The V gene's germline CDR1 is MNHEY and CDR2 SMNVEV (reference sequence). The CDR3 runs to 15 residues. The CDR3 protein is CASRGGRQGGNEQFF. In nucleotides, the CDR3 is TGTGCCAGCAGAGGAGGCCGGCAGGGGGGCAATGAGCAGTTCTTC.